The rows below give T cell receptor beta chains drawn from one sample of a study of blood T cell repertoires in COVID-19. Data came from immunoSEQ multiplex PCR; TCRdb stores just in-frame clones and leaves some out. The sample has approximately 340,000 clones, around 83% seen once. Sequencing input: peripheral blood. The receptors were gathered from a man aged 30 to 45 with active or convalescent COVID-19. Both conserved end residues are part of each CDR3. The D gene is left open where the match is weak. Clone size is not always given. Where it is, it says once, few, many or a class for expanded clones.

J gene | clone size | D gene | V gene | CDR3 DNA | CDR3 protein
TRBJ2-7 | - | - | TRBV4-1 | TGCGCCAGCAGCCAAGATACACAGGGGGGGTACGAGCAGTACTTC | CASSQDTQGGYEQYF
TRBJ2-6 | - | - | TRBV24-1 | TGTGCCACCAGTGCGAGGGCAGCAGGGGCCAACGTCCTGACTTTC | CATSARAAGANVLTF
TRBJ2-5 | - | - | TRBV13 | TGTGCCAGCAGCCCCCGGGACATCCAAGAGACCCAGTACTTC | CASSPRDIQETQYF
TRBJ2-6 | - | - | TRBV5-4 | TGTGCCAGCAGCTTTCGTCTTGGGGGCCCTGGGGCCAACGTCCTGACTTTC | CASSFRLGGPGANVLTF
TRBJ2-7 | - | - | TRBV2 | TGTGCCAGCAGTGAAGGCAGGCCCTACGAGCAGTACTTC | CASSEGRPYEQYF
TRBJ2-6 | - | - | TRBV7-2 | TGTGCCAGCAGCTGGCACCCCTCTGGGGCCAACGTCCTGACTTTC | CASSWHPSGANVLTF
TRBJ2-2 | - | TRBD2 | TRBV7-3 | TGTGCCAGCAGCCACGGACTAGCGGGAAGGAGGGGCACCGGGGAGCTGTTTTTT | CASSHGLAGRRGTGELFF
TRBJ2-3 | - | - | TRBV9 | TGTGCCAGCAGCTCAGTAGAGGGAGTCACAGATACGCAGTATTTT | CASSSVEGVTDTQYF
TRBJ1-5 | - | - | TRBV6-5 | TGTGCCAGCAGAGGGGACTATCAGCCCCAGCATTTT | CASRGDYQPQHF
TRBJ1-1 | - | - | TRBV19 | TGTGCCAGTATGGCGGGGAACACTGAAGCTTTCTTT | CASMAGNTEAFF
TRBJ1-2 | - | TRBD1 | TRBV5-4 | TGTGCCAGCAGCTTGAAGGGGACAGGTCTCTATGGCTACACCTTC | CASSLKGTGLYGYTF
TRBJ2-5 | - | - | TRBV5-1 | TGCGCCAGCAGCCTAGCCCCCCAGGAGACCCAGTACTTC | CASSLAPQETQYF
TRBJ1-5 | once | - | TRBV4-3 | TGCGCCAGCAGCCAGGGGGGGGGCATTGGACAGCCCCAGCATTTT | CASSQGGGIGQPQHF
TRBJ1-5 | - | - | TRBV30 | TGTGCCTGGAGTGTAACTAACAATGGGCCCCAGCATTTT | CAWSVTNNGPQHF
TRBJ1-2 | - | - | TRBV6-5 | TGTGCCAGCAGTTACTCTGGACAGTGGCTTTGGGGCTACACCTTC | CASSYSGQWLWGYTF
TRBJ1-3 | - | - | TRBV7-2 | TGTGCCAGCAGCTTAGTCGGGGGGCCTGGAAACACCATATATTTT | CASSLVGGPGNTIYF
TRBJ1-5 | - | - | TRBV4-1 | TGCGCCAGCAGCCAGGGGGCGAGGCCCCAGCATTTT | CASSQGARPQHF
TRBJ1-2 | few | TRBD1 | TRBV29-1 | TGCAGCGTTGAAAAGGCAGGGGGGCACTATGGCTACACCTTC | CSVEKAGGHYGYTF
TRBJ2-1 | - | TRBD1 | TRBV27 | TGTGCCAGCACTTATGACAGGGGGTACAATGAGCAGTTCTTC | CASTYDRGYNEQFF
TRBJ1-5 | - | - | TRBV5-1 | TGCGCCAGCAGCTTCAGCGGTCAGCCCCAGCATTTT | CASSFSGQPQHF
TRBJ2-3 | - | TRBD1 | TRBV7-2 | TGTGCCAGCAGCTTCGGACAGGGGGGAGATACGCAGTATTTT | CASSFGQGGDTQYF
TRBJ1-4 | few | - | TRBV19 | TGTGCCAGTAGGAGTCAGACACTCGGCGCCGAAAAACTGTTTTTT | CASRSQTLGAEKLFF
TRBJ1-1 | - | - | TRBV5-4 | TGTGCCGGCGGGGGGCAGAACACTGAAGCTTTCTTT | CAGGGQNTEAFF
TRBJ2-1 | - | TRBD1 | TRBV7-2 | TGTGCCAGCAGCTTAGCGGCGGGGACAGGGAATTACAATGAGCAGTTCTTC | CASSLAAGTGNYNEQFF
TRBJ1-5 | - | - | TRBV6-2/TRBV6-3 | TGTGCCAGCAGTTATCAGGGCAGCAATCAGCCCCAGCATTTT | CASSYQGSNQPQHF
TRBJ2-3 | few | TRBD2 | TRBV6-5 | TGTGCCAGCAGTTACAGCCCTAGCGGGGGTGCAGATACGCAGTATTTT | CASSYSPSGGADTQYF
TRBJ2-3 | - | - | TRBV18 | TGTGCCAGCTCACCACCGTTCCAGACAGATACGCAGTATTTT | CASSPPFQTDTQYF